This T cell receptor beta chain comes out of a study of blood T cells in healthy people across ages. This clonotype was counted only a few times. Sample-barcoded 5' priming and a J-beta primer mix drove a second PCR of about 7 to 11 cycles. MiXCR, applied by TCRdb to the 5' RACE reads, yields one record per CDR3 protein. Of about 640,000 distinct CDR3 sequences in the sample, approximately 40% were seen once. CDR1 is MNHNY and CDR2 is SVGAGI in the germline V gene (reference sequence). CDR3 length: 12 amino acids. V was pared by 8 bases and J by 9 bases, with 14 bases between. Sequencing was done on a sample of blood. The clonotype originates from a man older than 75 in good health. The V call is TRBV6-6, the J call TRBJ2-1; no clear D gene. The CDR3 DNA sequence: TGTGCCAGCGGGAAGGGTCCGGGTGAGCAGTTCTTC. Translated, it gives CASGKGPGEQFF.